These T cell receptor beta chains were read from a single sample in a study of cytomegalovirus exposure and HLA in healthy donors. Clones were sequenced by immunoSEQ multiplex PCR, and TCRdb holds only the in-frame ones, with some missing. The sample lists about 200,000 clones, almost 70% seen once, with 2% to 3% in the top ten. Specimen: PBMCs. These receptors were taken from a man aged 40-49 years in good health and CMV-seropositive. The CDR3 runs from the conserved cysteine through the conserved F or W. The D gene is left open where the match is weak. Size values are once, few and many counts, or a class for expanded clones, and some rows have none.

CDR3aa | CDR3nt | abundance | v_gene | d_gene | j_gene
CASSLAGRGPTQETQYF | TGCGCCAGCAGCTTGGCCGGCAGGGGACCTACACAAGAGACCCAGTACTTC | few | TRBV5-1 | NA | TRBJ2-5
CASSQELTGDYEQYF | TGCGCCAGCAGCCAAGAACTGACAGGGGACTACGAGCAGTACTTC | NA | TRBV4-3 | TRBD1 | TRBJ2-7
CASSQESVQYF | TGCGCCAGCAGCCAAGAATCTGTGCAGTACTTC | NA | TRBV4-1 | NA | TRBJ2-7
CASSLQQGNEKLFF | TGTGCCAGCAGTTTACAACAGGGTAATGAAAAACTGTTTTTT | NA | TRBV28 | NA | TRBJ1-4
CASSLGGSEQPQHF | TGTGCCAGCAGCTTGGGGGGATCGGAACAGCCCCAGCATTTT | NA | TRBV7-9 | NA | TRBJ1-5
CASSSTWDRIQETQYF | TGTGCCAGCAGTTCAACCTGGGACAGAATACAAGAGACCCAGTACTTC | NA | TRBV11-2 | TRBD1 | TRBJ2-5
CASSVLARSYNEQFF | TGTGCCAGCAGCGTCCTAGCGAGATCCTACAATGAGCAGTTCTTC | NA | TRBV5-8 | NA | TRBJ2-1
CANGGQNNYGYTF | TGTGCCAACGGTGGGCAGAATAACTATGGCTACACCTTC | NA | TRBV7-2 | NA | TRBJ1-2
CSVMATGELFF | TGCAGCGTTATGGCCACCGGGGAGCTGTTTTTT | NA | TRBV29-1 | NA | TRBJ2-2
CASSSLTSGGHTQYF | TGTGCCAGCAGCTCCCTGACTAGCGGGGGCCATACGCAGTATTTT | NA | TRBV7-2 | TRBD2 | TRBJ2-3
CASSPGTGGNQPQHF | TGTGCCAGCAGTCCCGGGACAGGGGGCAATCAGCCCCAGCATTTT | few | TRBV2 | TRBD1 | TRBJ1-5
CASSPVNQPQHF | TGTGCCAGCAGCCCAGTGAATCAGCCCCAGCATTTT | once | TRBV5-4 | NA | TRBJ1-5
CASSPARGGGYGYTF | TGTGCCAGCAGTCCAGCTCGTGGGGGAGGCTATGGCTACACCTTC | NA | TRBV27 | NA | TRBJ1-2
CSVWDSNLEHTF | TGCAGCGTCTGGGACAGCAATCTAGAGCACACCTTC | NA | TRBV29-1 | TRBD1 | TRBJ1-2
CASTAGTSGPPTQYF | TGTGCCAGCACCGCAGGGACTAGCGGCCCCCCCACCCAGTACTTC | NA | TRBV6-1 | TRBD2 | TRBJ2-5
CASSPPTGGRSELFF | TGTGCCAGCTCACCACCGACAGGGGGCAGGTCAGAGCTGTTTTTT | NA | TRBV18 | TRBD1 | TRBJ2-2
CASSGGGGTEAFF | TGTGCCAGCAGCGGGGGGGGAGGCACTGAAGCTTTCTTT | few | TRBV11-2 | NA | TRBJ1-1
CASRYRGWNSPLHF | TGTGCCAGTAGGTACAGGGGATGGAATTCACCCCTCCACTTT | NA | TRBV19 | TRBD1 | TRBJ1-6
CASSPGRPEAFF | TGTGCCAGCTCACCAGGGAGACCTGAAGCTTTCTTT | NA | TRBV18 | NA | TRBJ1-1
CASSAGTVYGYTF | TGTGCCAGCAGCGCCGGGACAGTTTATGGCTACACCTTC | NA | TRBV7-2 | TRBD1 | TRBJ1-2
CASSVSYEQYF | TGTGCCAGCAGCGTCTCCTACGAGCAGTACTTC | NA | TRBV2 | NA | TRBJ2-7
CASRDQGGSTEAFF | TGTGCCAGCAGAGATCAGGGCGGGAGCACTGAAGCTTTCTTT | NA | TRBV6-1 | NA | TRBJ1-1
CASSLSGGTEAFF | TGTGCCAGCAGCCTCTCCGGCGGGACTGAAGCTTTCTTT | NA | TRBV13 | NA | TRBJ1-1
CAWSAQGHSPLHF | TGTGCCTGGAGTGCACAGGGGCACTCACCCCTCCACTTT | once | TRBV30 | TRBD1 | TRBJ1-6
CASSAPGQGIPEQYF | TGTGCCAGCAGCGCACCGGGACAGGGAATCCCCGAGCAGTACTTC | few | TRBV7-9 | TRBD1 | TRBJ2-7
CASRRQGADYGYTF | TGTGCCAGCAGAAGACAGGGGGCGGATTATGGCTACACCTTC | NA | TRBV6-5 | TRBD1 | TRBJ1-2
CASSFRDPYTGELFF | TGCGCCAGCAGCTTTCGGGATCCCTACACCGGGGAGCTGTTTTTT | NA | TRBV5-1 | NA | TRBJ2-2
CASSAGAGGSETQYF | TGTGCCAGCAGCGCCGGAGCGGGGGGGTCCGAGACCCAGTACTTC | few | TRBV9 | TRBD2 | TRBJ2-5
CAITEGGPSTDTQYF | TGTGCCATCACCGAGGGAGGGCCTAGCACAGATACGCAGTATTTT | NA | TRBV10-3 | TRBD2 | TRBJ2-3
CASSERLAGALGDTQYF | TGCGCCAGCAGTGAGAGACTAGCGGGGGCACTAGGGGATACGCAGTATTTT | once | TRBV10-2 | TRBD2 | TRBJ2-3
CASRRGGPDTQYF | TGTGCCAGCCGGCGGGGGGGCCCAGATACGCAGTATTTT | NA | TRBV6-1 | TRBD2 | TRBJ2-3
CASSHNAGGYTF | TGCGCCAGCAGTCATAACGCGGGAGGCTACACCTTC | NA | TRBV23-1 | NA | TRBJ1-2